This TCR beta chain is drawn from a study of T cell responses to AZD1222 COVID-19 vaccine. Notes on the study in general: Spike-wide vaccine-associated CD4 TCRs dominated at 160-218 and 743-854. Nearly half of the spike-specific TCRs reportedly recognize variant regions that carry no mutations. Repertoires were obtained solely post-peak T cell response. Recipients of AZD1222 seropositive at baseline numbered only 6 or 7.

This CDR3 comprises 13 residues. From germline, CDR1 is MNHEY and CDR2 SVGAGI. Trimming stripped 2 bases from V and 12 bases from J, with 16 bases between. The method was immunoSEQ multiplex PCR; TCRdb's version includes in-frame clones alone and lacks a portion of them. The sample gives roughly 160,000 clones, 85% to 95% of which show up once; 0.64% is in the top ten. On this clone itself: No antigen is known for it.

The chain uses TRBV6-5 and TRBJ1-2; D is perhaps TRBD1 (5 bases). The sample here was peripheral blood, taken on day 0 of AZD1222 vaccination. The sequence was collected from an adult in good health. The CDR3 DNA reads TGTGCCAGCAGTTACACGGGGCTAGCTGGGCACACCTTC. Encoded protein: CASSYTGLAGHTF.